This T cell receptor beta chain was sequenced for a study of blood T cell repertoires in COVID-19. Study-level background: COVID-19 samples collected from the United States, Italy and Spain covered acute and convalescent phases.

TCRdb's copy holds only in-frame clones and misses some; the assay was immunoSEQ multiplex PCR. This sample has some 190,000 clones; 85% to 90% occur once, and the top ten carry roughly 25%. The sequencing input was PBMCs or T cells enriched from blood (not recorded which). This clonotype was sampled from a woman aged 40 to 50 in a cohort exposed to, infected with or recovered from COVID-19 (not recorded which).

CDR3 loop: CASSSIMESRGNEKLFF. The CDR3 coding sequence is TGTGCCAGCAGTTCCATCATGGAGTCACGGGGTAATGAAAAACTGTTTTTT. The genes are TRBV27 and TRBJ1-4; unclear D gene. CDR3 size: 17 residues. CDR1 and CDR2 from the germline V gene are MNHEY and SMNVEV (reference sequence). V was trimmed by 4 bases and J by 4 bases, leaving 19 bases between them. The whole variable domain, remainder taken from reference TRBV27 and TRBJ1-4, is EAQVTQNPRYLITVTGKKLTVTCSQNMNHEYMSWYRQDPGLGLRQIYYSMNVEVTDKGDVPEGYKVSRKEKRNFPLILESPSPNQTSLYFCASSSIMESRGNEKLFFGSGTQLSVL.